These T cell receptor beta chains were read from a single sample in a study of blood T cell repertoires in COVID-19. Assay: immunoSEQ multiplex PCR; the TCRdb copy retains only in-frame clones and omits some. This sample carries about 250,000 clones, about 87% of them seen once, and the ten largest clones take 3%. The sample was PBMCs or T cells enriched from blood (not recorded which). Receptors originate from a woman in her fifties or sixties who had recovered from COVID-19. CDR3s include the opening cysteine and the closing phenylalanine or tryptophan. D genes are given only for firm matches.

d_gene,j_gene,v_gene,CDR3aa
TRBD1,TRBJ1-2,TRBV30,CAWSTTGTGDGYTF
TRBD2,TRBJ2-7,TRBV9,CASSGGLALEQYF
-,TRBJ1-3,TRBV6-4,CASSGTSGNTIYF
TRBD1,TRBJ1-2,TRBV7-2,CASRGTGGNYGYTF
-,TRBJ2-3,TRBV10-1,CASAQAPASSTDTQYF
-,TRBJ2-2,TRBV4-3,CASSQDESFVGELFF
TRBD2,TRBJ2-3,TRBV15,CATSSFSGSTDTQYF
-,TRBJ1-5,TRBV28,CASSLHPQTKQRQPQHF
-,TRBJ2-1,TRBV7-6,CASSFGGQINEQFF
-,TRBJ2-1,TRBV7-9,CASSFLAVGNEQFF
TRBD1,TRBJ1-2,TRBV10-1,CASSATGASGYTF
-,TRBJ1-4,TRBV18,CASSPNRKNEKLFF
-,TRBJ2-2,TRBV5-8,CASNSGVGELFF
-,TRBJ2-5,TRBV30,CALTTGRVVETQYF
TRBD2,TRBJ2-1,TRBV9,CASSVGLAGLYNEQFF
-,TRBJ2-3,TRBV20-1,CSASTIGRITDTQYF
-,TRBJ2-1,TRBV28,CASSLYNEQFF
TRBD1,TRBJ1-1,TRBV3-1/TRBV3-2,CASSRQGASTEAFF
-,TRBJ1-1,TRBV5-5,CASSLSGGTEAFF
TRBD2,TRBJ2-1,TRBV19,CASSIGTSGMTNEQFF
TRBD1,TRBJ1-2,TRBV14,CASSQGQGYGYTF
-,TRBJ1-1,TRBV25-1,CASSESTTAGGIEAFF
-,TRBJ1-1,TRBV3-1/TRBV3-2,CASSQERRGAFF
-,TRBJ2-7,TRBV5-5,CASSADSSYEQYF
-,TRBJ1-5,TRBV7-8,CASSFRQDLGPQHF
-,TRBJ1-5,TRBV28,CASRSLEGSQSNQPQHF
TRBD1,TRBJ1-1,TRBV30,CAWAGGTTEAFF
TRBD2,TRBJ2-1,TRBV18,CASPLVGREVYNEQFF
TRBD2,TRBJ2-7,TRBV5-1,CASSPGTSASYEQYF
-,TRBJ1-1,TRBV9,CASSVDWAGPQGGDEAFF
TRBD2,TRBJ2-7,TRBV7-2,CASSLVAPERGSSYEQYF
TRBD1,TRBJ2-6,TRBV4-3,CASSPRRDRESSGANVLTF
TRBD1,TRBJ1-4,TRBV28,CASSPGTVRGMKRLFF
-,TRBJ2-5,TRBV7-2,CASSQSRTRAQETQYF
-,TRBJ1-1,TRBV27,CASRLTPGSNTEAFF
TRBD1,TRBJ1-2,TRBV6-5,CASRPTGGSGYTF
-,TRBJ1-5,TRBV7-6,CASSLAPLNNQPQHF
TRBD2,TRBJ2-3,TRBV28,CASSLTSGTDTQYF
TRBD1,TRBJ2-2,TRBV7-3,CASSPSKSDRGRIRPGELFF
-,TRBJ1-2,TRBV7-8,CASSLDNTGVYGYTF
TRBD1,TRBJ1-6,TRBV4-2,CASSQEQGARSYNSPLHF
TRBD1,TRBJ1-1,TRBV10-3,CAISELGQPTEAFF
-,TRBJ2-4,TRBV5-6,CASSLVSVAKNIQYF
-,TRBJ2-2,TRBV7-3,CASSLKSGTGELFF
-,TRBJ2-5,TRBV21-1,CASSTDYSRGETQYF
-,TRBJ2-1,TRBV5-4,CASSTQTSSYNEQFF
-,TRBJ2-1,TRBV24-1,CATSDYFAGNNEQFF
-,TRBJ2-7,TRBV11-2,CASSLDRGFQYF
TRBD2,TRBJ2-3,TRBV6-2/TRBV6-3,CASSSGSLRSTDTQYF
-,TRBJ2-5,TRBV5-8,CASSRGSFQETQYF
-,TRBJ1-5,TRBV2,CASRAGRTSNQPQHF
TRBD2,TRBJ2-1,TRBV6-2/TRBV6-3,CASSFVTSSGNEQFF
TRBD2,TRBJ2-1,TRBV7-3,CASSPGGSGYNEQFF
TRBD1,TRBJ2-7,TRBV5-4,CASSFTGGGEQYF